The next 16 T cell receptor beta chains were all read from a single sample in a study of CD8+CD57+ T cells in acquired aplastic anemia. Profiling that covered TCR beta VDJ and CDR3 relied on genomic DNA as its template. Each CDR3 protein is one row after TCRdb ran MiXCR on the reads. In the table there are 250,000 to 350,000 distinct CDR3 sequences, approximately 58% of which are singletons. It was patients with CD8+CD57+ cell expansion by flow cytometry who were chosen for sequencing. The sample taken for sequencing was sorted CD4+, CD8+, or CD8+CD57+ T cells (not recorded which) from PBMCs. The origin of the receptors is a human donor with aplastic anemia.

This clonotype occurred many times. The V call is TRBV7-8, the J call TRBJ2-1, with 13 bases that match TRBD2. Losses at the gene ends were 5 bases for V and 15 bases for J; bases not matched to a gene: 10. CDR1 and CDR2 (germline): SGHVS, FQNEAQ. The CDR3 totals 14 residues. CDR3 sequence (DNA): TGTGCCAGCAGCCGGACTAGCGGGAGCTGGGATCGGTTCTTC. As protein: CASSRTSGSWDRFF.

The CDR3 DNA is TGTGCCACCAGCTGGGGTGCGGGCTCTGGGGAGCAGTACTTC. Amino acids: CATSWGAGSGEQYF. The rearrangement joins TRBV15 to TRBJ2-7, with D possibly TRBD2 on 5 matching bases. The germline V gene encodes CDR1 LNHNV and CDR2 YYDKDF (reference sequence). The CDR3 has 14 amino acids. With 5 bases removed from V and 7 bases from J, the gap between germline ends came to 18 bases.

The chain employs TRBV20-1 and TRBJ1-5, with TRBD1 identical over 8 bases. V dropped 3 bases and J dropped 4; count of bases not matched to a gene: 11. The CDR3 sequence is 16 residues long. Germline V gene data show CDR1 as DFQATT and CDR2 as SNEGSKA (reference sequence). The CDR3 sequence is CSASVQGATLNQPQHF. CDR3 coding DNA: TGCAGTGCTAGCGTCCAGGGGGCAACCCTTAATCAGCCCCAGCATTTT.

This clonotype showed up just once. V gene TRBV25-1 combines with J gene TRBJ2-7; 9 nucleotides agree with TRBD2. The CDR3 runs 17 residues. CDR1 is MGHDK and CDR2 is SYGVNS in the germline V gene. Trimming at V came to 3 bases and at J to 4 bases, leaving 13 bases not matched to a gene. The CDR3 bases are TGTGCCAGCAGTGAGACTGCGGGAGGGGCCTGGGGTTACGAGCAGTACTTC. It encodes CASSETAGGAWGYEQYF.

This clonotype came up many times. The V gene is TRBV6-6, the J gene TRBJ1-6, with D hard to call. Looked up from germline, CDR1 is MNHNY and CDR2 is SVGAGI (reference sequence). The germline V and J ends were trimmed by 6 bases and 7 bases, with 4 bases remaining between them. The CDR3 covers 11 residues. CDR3 protein: CASRRNSPLHF. In nucleotides, the CDR3 is TGTGCCAGCAGGAGGAATTCACCCCTCCACTTT.

To note about this clonotype: The conserved final phenylalanine or tryptophan is absent from the CDR3, which likely points to a read error. The genes are TRBV7-9 and TRBJ2-1; 11 bases align to TRBD1. The CDR3 sequence is 15 residues long. Germline CDR1 is SEHNR and CDR2 is FQNEAQ (reference sequence). CDR3 protein: CASSLGTGGYSEQFL. The DNA for the CDR3 is TGTGCCAGCAGCTTAGGGACAGGGGGCTACAGTGAGCAGTTCCTC.

The V and J genes are TRBV19 and TRBJ1-6; perhaps TRBD1 as D (6 bases). The CDR3 consists of 15 residues. Germline V gene sequence: CDR1 LNHDA, CDR2 SQIVND (reference sequence). V was clipped by 6 bases and J by 8 bases, with 17 bases between them. CDR3 amino acids: CASRLDGGLDSPLHF. For the CDR3, the DNA is TGTGCCAGTAGGCTTGATGGGGGCTTAGATTCACCCCTCCACTTT.

Remarks on this clonotype: A clone one base away is much larger, so this may be a read error. CDR3 sequence reads: CASSRDKDEKLFF. The CDR3 bases are TGTGCCAGCAGCCGGGACAAGGATGAAAAACTGTTTTTT. The genes are TRBV5-4 and TRBJ1-4; tentatively, D is TRBD1 (6 bases). The ends were cut back, 4 bases at V and 6 bases at J, with 10 bases in the middle. From germline, CDR1 is SGHNT and CDR2 YYREEE (reference sequence). The CDR3 consists of 13 residues.

Comment on this clonotype: A much more abundant neighbour one base away suggests this may be a read error. V usage is TRBV18 and J usage is TRBJ1-2; TRBD1 aligns across 8 bases. This CDR3 has 15 amino acids. Germline values: CDR1 KGHSH, CDR2 LQKENI. CDR3 sequence reads: CASPPPNRGKHGYTF. CDR3 nucleotide sequence: TGTGCCAGCCCACCACCGAACAGGGGGAAGCATGGCTACACCTTC. Drawing the rest from reference TRBV18 and TRBJ1-2, the complete variable domain is NAGVMQNPRHLVRRRGQEARLRCSPMKGHSHVYWYRQLPEEGLKFMVYLQKENIIDESGMPKERFSAEFPKEGPSILRIQQVVRGDSAAYFCASPPPNRGKHGYTFGSGTRLTVV.

This chain uses TRBV9 with TRBJ1-4; D unresolved. Trimming took off 0 bases at V and 8 bases at J, with 11 bases between the two ends. Germline lookup yields CDR1 SGDLS and CDR2 YYNGEE. The CDR3 has 14 residues. In DNA, the CDR3 is TGTGCCAGCAGCGTAGATTCGGGTTCCGAAAAACTGTTTTTT. Protein sequence: CASSVDSGSEKLFF.

This clonotype was counted many times. The chain joins TRBV10-2 to TRBJ1-1, with TRBD1 matching over 8 bases. The CDR3 covers 13 residues. Germline-derived CDR1 and CDR2 are WSHSY and SAAADI. V was pared by 6 bases and J by 5 bases, with 5 bases of the junction left unmatched. The CDR3 sequence: CASRGQGATEAFF. CDR3 DNA sequence: TGCGCCAGCAGAGGGCAGGGGGCTACTGAAGCTTTCTTT.

V usage is TRBV20-1 and J usage is TRBJ2-5, with a tentative D call TRBD1 (5 bases). The CDR3 is 14 residues long. Germline lookup yields CDR1 DFQATT and CDR2 SNEGSKA (reference sequence). The V gene lost 2 bases and the J gene lost 5 bases, with 15 bases spanning the gap. The CDR3 coding sequence is TGCAGTGCTAGAACGGGCAGGGTCTCCGAGACCCAGTACTTC. It encodes CSARTGRVSETQYF.

Ten or more counts support this clonotype. V gene TRBV6-5 combines with J gene TRBJ1-2; 9 bases are shared with TRBD1. The CDR3 is 14 residues long. The ends lost 6 bases at V and 0 bases at J; junction bases unmatched: 2. Germline CDR1 reads MNHEY; CDR2 reads SVGAGI. In DNA form, the CDR3 reads TGTGCCAGCAGGGGACAGGGAGCTAACTATGGCTACACCTTC. Its translation: CASRGQGANYGYTF.

Comment on this clonotype: A single base separates this from a much larger clone, so it may be a read error. Because the CDR3 is missing its conserved closing phenylalanine or tryptophan, this is likely a read error. The V gene is TRBV4-1, the J gene TRBJ2-7; 8 bases fit TRBD1. V gave up 1 base and J gave up 2 bases; unmatched junction bases: 7. The CDR3 sequence is 16 residues long. Germline V gene sequence: CDR1 MGHRA, CDR2 YSYEKL. CDR3 DNA: TGCGCCAGCAGCCAAGGCCAGGGGGCCTCTACCTACGAGCAGTACCTC. It is translated as CASSQGQGASTYEQYL.

V gene TRBV7-3 combines with J gene TRBJ1-1; 9 bases agree with TRBD1. Germline-derived CDR1 and CDR2 are SGHTA and FQGTGA. The CDR3 spans 12 residues. For the CDR3, the DNA is TGTCTTACAGGGGGCAAAAACACTGAAGCTTTCTTT. It specifies CLTGGKNTEAFF.

DNA for the CDR3: TGTGCCAGCACCCTACCGCCTCACCGCGTTCAGCCCCAGCATTTT. Translating it yields CASTLPPHRVQPQHF. The rearrangement links TRBV10-3 to TRBJ1-5; D gene ambiguous. The CDR3 consists of 15 residues. With 10 bases removed from V and 6 bases from J, the gap between germline ends came to 22 bases. Per the germline V gene, CDR1 is ENHRY and CDR2 is SYGVKD.